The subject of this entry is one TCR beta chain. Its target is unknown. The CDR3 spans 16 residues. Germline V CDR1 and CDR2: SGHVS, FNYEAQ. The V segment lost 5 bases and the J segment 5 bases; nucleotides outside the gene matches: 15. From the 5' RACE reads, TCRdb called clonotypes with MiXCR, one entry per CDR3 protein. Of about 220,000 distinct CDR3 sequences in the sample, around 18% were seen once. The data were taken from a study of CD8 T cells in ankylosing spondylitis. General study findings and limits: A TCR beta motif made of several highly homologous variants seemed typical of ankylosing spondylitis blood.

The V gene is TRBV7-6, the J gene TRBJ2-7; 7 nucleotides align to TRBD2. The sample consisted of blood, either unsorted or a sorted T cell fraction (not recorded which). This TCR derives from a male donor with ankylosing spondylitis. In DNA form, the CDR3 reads TGTGCCAGCAGCCTAGACCTGGGCGGGAGTCCCCACGAGCAGTACTTC. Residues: CASSLDLGGSPHEQYF.